Described below is a single T cell receptor (beta chain) sequence and its context. Profiled with immunoSEQ multiplex PCR; TCRdb holds only in-frame clones, not every one. Of 200,000 to 250,000 clones listed, 80% to 90% are singletons. The sample comes from a study of blood T cell repertoires in COVID-19. Study in general: T cells, B-cell-depleted T cells, or PBMCs supplied cDNA or gDNA.

CDR3 length: 16 amino acids. Germline CDR1 MDHEN, CDR2 SYDVKM. V lost 5 bases to trimming and J lost 4 bases; unmatched junction nucleotides: 8. The rearrangement links TRBV28 to TRBJ2-3; 11 bases match TRBD2. Specimen: PBMCs or T cells enriched from blood (not recorded which). This sequence originates from a woman aged 40 to 49 with acute COVID-19. The CDR3 region is CASSVGGTSGSDTQYF. CDR3 in DNA: TGTGCCAGCAGTGTTGGAGGGACTAGCGGATCAGATACGCAGTATTTT.